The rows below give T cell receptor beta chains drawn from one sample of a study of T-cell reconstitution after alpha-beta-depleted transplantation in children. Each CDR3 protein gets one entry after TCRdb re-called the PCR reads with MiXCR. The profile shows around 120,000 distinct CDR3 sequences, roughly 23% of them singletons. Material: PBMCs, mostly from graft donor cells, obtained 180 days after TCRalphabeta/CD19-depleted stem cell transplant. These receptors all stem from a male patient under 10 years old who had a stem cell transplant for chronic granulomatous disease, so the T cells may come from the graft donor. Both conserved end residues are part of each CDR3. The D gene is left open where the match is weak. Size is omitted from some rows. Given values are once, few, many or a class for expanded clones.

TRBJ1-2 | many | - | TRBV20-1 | TGCAGTGCTAGAGATCCCGGCTCGGGGGGCTATGGCTACACCTTC | CSARDPGSGGYGYTF
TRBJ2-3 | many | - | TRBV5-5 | TGTGCCAGCAGCTTCGGGGTAATGGATACGCAGTATTTT | CASSFGVMDTQYF
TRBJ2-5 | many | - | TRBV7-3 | TGTGCCAGCAGCTGGGGACTCGAAGAGACCCAGTACTTC | CASSWGLEETQYF
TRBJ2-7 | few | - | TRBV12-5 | TGTGCTAGTGGGTCAGACAGGATGATGGAGCAGTACTTC | CASGSDRMMEQYF
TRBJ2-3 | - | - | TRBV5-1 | TGCGCCAGCAGCTTGTACTTAGCGGTTAGCACAGATACGCAGTATTTT | CASSLYLAVSTDTQYF
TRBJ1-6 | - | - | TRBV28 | TGTGCCAGCAGTGTCCAGGGTTTACCCCTCCACTTT | CASSVQGLPLHF
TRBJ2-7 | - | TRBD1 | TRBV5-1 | TGCGCCAGCAGCTTGGGGTGGACAGGCCCTTACGAGCAGTACTTC | CASSLGWTGPYEQYF
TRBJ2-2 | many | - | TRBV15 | TGTGCCACCAGAGCCCCGAACACCGGGGAGCTGTTTTTT | CATRAPNTGELFF
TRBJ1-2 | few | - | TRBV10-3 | TGTGCCATCAGGCGGGGACACGTCTCTAACTATGGCTACACCTTC | CAIRRGHVSNYGYTF
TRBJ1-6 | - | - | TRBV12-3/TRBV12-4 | TGTGCCAGCAGTTTCGGGTTGGATTCACCCCTCCACTTT | CASSFGLDSPLHF
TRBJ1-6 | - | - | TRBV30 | TGTGCCTGGATCCAACACGGCGTTGCAGAGTCCCTCCACTTT | CAWIQHGVAESLHF
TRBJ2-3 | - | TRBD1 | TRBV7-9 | TGTGCCAGCAGCTTAGGGGGACAGGGTCGGGATACGCAGTATTTT | CASSLGGQGRDTQYF
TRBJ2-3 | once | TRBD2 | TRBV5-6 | TGTGCCAGCAGCTTGGCCGGGGAGGGTCCCAGAGGTACGCAGTATTTT | CASSLAGEGPRGTQYF
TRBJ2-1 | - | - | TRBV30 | TGTGCCTGGAACGTGCAGGGTGCGTATGAGCAGTTCTTC | CAWNVQGAYEQFF
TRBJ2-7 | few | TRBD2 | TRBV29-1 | TGCAGCGTTGCCGCGGGACTAGCGGGGGGAAGCTCCTACGAGCAGTACTTC | CSVAAGLAGGSSYEQYF
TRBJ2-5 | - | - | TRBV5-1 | TGCGCCAGCAGCTTAGCGCGGCCTCAAGAGACCCAGTACTTC | CASSLARPQETQYF